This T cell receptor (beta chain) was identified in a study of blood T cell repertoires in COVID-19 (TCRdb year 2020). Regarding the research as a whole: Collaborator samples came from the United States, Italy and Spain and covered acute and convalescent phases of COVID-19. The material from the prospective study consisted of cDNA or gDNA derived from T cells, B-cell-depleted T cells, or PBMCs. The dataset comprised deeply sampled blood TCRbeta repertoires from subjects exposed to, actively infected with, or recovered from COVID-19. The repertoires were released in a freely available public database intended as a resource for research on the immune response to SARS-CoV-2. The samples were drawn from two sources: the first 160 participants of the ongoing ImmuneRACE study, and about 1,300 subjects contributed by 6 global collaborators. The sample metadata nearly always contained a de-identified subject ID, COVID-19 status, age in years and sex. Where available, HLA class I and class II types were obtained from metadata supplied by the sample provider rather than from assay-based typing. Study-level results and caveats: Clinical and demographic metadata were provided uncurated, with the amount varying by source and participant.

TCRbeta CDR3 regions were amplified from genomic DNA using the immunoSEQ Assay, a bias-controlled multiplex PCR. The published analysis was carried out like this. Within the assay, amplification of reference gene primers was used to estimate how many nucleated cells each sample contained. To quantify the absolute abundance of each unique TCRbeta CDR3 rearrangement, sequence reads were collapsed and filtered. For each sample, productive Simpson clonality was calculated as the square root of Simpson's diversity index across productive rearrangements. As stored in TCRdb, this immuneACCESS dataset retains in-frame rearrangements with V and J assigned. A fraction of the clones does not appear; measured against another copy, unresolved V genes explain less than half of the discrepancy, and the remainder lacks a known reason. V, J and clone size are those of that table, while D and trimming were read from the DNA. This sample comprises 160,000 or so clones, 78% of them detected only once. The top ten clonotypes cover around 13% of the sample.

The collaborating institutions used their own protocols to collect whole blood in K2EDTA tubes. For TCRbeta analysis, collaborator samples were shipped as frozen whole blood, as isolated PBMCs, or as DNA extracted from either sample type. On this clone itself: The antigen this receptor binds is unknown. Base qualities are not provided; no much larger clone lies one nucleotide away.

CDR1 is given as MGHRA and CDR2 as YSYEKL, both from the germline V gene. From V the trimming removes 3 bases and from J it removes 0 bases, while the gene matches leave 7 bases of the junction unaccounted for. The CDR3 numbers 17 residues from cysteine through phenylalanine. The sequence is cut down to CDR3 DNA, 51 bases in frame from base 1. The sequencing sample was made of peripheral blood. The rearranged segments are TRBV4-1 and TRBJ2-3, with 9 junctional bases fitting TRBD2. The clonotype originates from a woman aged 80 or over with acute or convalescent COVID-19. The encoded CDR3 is CASSQTLGLASTDTQYF. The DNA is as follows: TGCGCCAGCAGCCAGACCCTTGGACTAGCGAGCACAGATACGCAGTATTTT.